Following are 9 T cell receptor beta chains from one sample sequenced in a study of blood T cell repertoires in COVID-19. Data came from immunoSEQ multiplex PCR; TCRdb stores just in-frame clones and leaves some out. Among approximately 260,000 clones, roughly nine tenths were seen once, and the ten largest hold approximately 7.5%. Material for sequencing was peripheral blood. These receptors all stem from a man aged 55-75 years who had recovered from COVID-19.

This chain joins TRBV7-7 and TRBJ2-1, with 8 bases that match TRBD2. The CDR3 loop spans 15 amino acids. Germline CDR1 and CDR2: SSHAT and FNYEAQ (reference sequence). V lost 5 bases to trimming and J lost 6 bases; unmatched junction nucleotides: 9. The CDR3 region has the DNA TGTGCCAGCAGCCCCTTGGGGACTAGACTCAATGAGCAGTTCTTC. Residues: CASSPLGTRLNEQFF.

V is TRBV9 and J is TRBJ2-2; D not resolved. This CDR3 is 13 amino acids long. V lost 0 bases and J lost 6, with 6 bases in between. Per germline, CDR1 SGDLS and CDR2 YYNGEE. CDR3 amino acids: CASSVASAGELFF. The DNA of the CDR3 is TGTGCCAGCAGCGTAGCTAGTGCCGGGGAGCTGTTTTTT.

The chain employs TRBV5-6 and TRBJ1-2; no clear D gene. Trimming cost V 2 bases and J 8 bases, with 19 bases left between them. The CDR3 is 15 residues long. CDR1 and CDR2 (germline): SGHDT, YYEEEE. The CDR3 reads CASSFGSRDGRGYTF. The CDR3 DNA reads TGTGCCAGCAGCTTTGGTTCCCGAGATGGTCGGGGCTACACCTTC.

This sequence joins TRBV10-1 and TRBJ2-3, with D possibly matching TRBD1 (6 bases). In germline, CDR1 is WNHNN, CDR2 SYGVQD (reference sequence). The V end was cut by 3 bases, the J end by 7 bases, with 14 bases between. This CDR3 has 14 amino acids. The CDR3 nucleotides are TGCGCCAGCAGTGACCGGCAAAGGGGGAATACGCAGTATTTT. Translation gives CASSDRQRGNTQYF.

This clone turned up a few times. The gene calls are TRBV4-2 and TRBJ2-3, with TRBD2 matching 13 bases. The CDR3 is 17 residues long. With 3 bases clipped from V and 8 bases from J, the junction kept 11 bases outside the gene matches. Per the germline V gene, CDR1 is LGHNA and CDR2 is YNFKEQ. In DNA, the CDR3 is TGTGCCAGCAGCCAGTCGCCGGGACTAGCGGGATCCTCTACGCAGTATTTT. Its translation: CASSQSPGLAGSSTQYF.

The chain recombines TRBV3-1 (or the pseudogene TRBV3-2) with TRBJ1-5, with D perhaps TRBD1 (6 bases). CDR1 and CDR2 from the germline V gene are LGHDT and YNNKEL (reference sequence). Deletions cut 0 bases from V and 7 bases from J, with 13 bases between. The CDR3 contains 15 residues. For the CDR3, the DNA is TGTGCCAGCAGCCAAGATGCGGGGGGGCAACAGCCCCAGCATTTT. This encodes CASSQDAGGQQPQHF.

The V call is TRBV10-1, the J call TRBJ2-1; 7 bases agree with TRBD2. The CDR3 totals 15 residues. V gave up 2 bases and J gave up 4 bases; unmatched junction bases: 5. Germline loops: CDR1 WNHNN, CDR2 SYGVQD (reference sequence). CDR3 amino acids: CASSERPGLYNEQFF. The CDR3 bases are TGCGCCAGCAGTGAGCGTCCGGGACTATACAATGAGCAGTTCTTC.

The rearrangement uses TRBV27 and TRBJ1-2; TRBD1 is a possible D gene (5 bases). Trimming removed 8 bases at V and 4 bases at J, with 14 bases between. The length of the CDR3 is 13 residues. Germline values: CDR1 MNHEY, CDR2 SMNVEV (reference sequence). The CDR3 DNA follows: TGTGCCAGCGGACAATTTGTGGGCTATGGCTACACCTTC. As protein: CASGQFVGYGYTF.

CDR3 protein: CASSLWGGSEKLFF. For the CDR3, the DNA is TGTGCCAGCAGCTTGTGGGGGGGAAGTGAAAAACTGTTTTTT. The V gene is TRBV5-5, the J gene TRBJ1-4; tentative D call: TRBD1 (5 bases). Germline V gene lookup returns CDR1 SGHKS and CDR2 YYEKEE (reference sequence). Trimming shortened V by 1 base and J by 7 bases, and 11 bases separated the two germline ends. The CDR3 runs 14 residues.